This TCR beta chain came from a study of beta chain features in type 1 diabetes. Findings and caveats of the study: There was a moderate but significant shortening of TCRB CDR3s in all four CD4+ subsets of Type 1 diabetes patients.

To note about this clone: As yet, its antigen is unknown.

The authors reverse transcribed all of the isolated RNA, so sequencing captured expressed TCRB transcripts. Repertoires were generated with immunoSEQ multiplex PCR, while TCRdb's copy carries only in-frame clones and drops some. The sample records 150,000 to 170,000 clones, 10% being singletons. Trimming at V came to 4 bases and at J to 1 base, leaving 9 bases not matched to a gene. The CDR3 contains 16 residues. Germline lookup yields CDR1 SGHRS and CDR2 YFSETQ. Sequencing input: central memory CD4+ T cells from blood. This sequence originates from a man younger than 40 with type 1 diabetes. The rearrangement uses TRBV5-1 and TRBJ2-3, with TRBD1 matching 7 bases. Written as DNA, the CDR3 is TGCGCCAGCAGCCTAAACTCCGGGACAGGCACAGATACGCAGTATTTT. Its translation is CASSLNSGTGTDTQYF.